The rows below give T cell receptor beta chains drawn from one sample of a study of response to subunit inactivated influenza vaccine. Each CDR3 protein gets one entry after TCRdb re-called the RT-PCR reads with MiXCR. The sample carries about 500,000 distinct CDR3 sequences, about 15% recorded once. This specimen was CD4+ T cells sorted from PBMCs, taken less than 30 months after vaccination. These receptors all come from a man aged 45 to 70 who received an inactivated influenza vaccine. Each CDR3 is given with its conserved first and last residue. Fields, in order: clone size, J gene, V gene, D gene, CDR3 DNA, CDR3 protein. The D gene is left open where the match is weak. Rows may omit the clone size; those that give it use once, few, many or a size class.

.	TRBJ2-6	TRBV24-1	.	TGTGCCACCAGTCGTAGAGGCCTCGCGTTTGGGGCCAACGTCCTGACTTTC	CATSRRGLAFGANVLTF
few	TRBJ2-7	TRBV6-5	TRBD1	TGTGCCAGCAGTTACTCGAGGGGACAGGGCTCCTACGAGCAGTACTTC	CASSYSRGQGSYEQYF
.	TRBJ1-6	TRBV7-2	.	TGTGCCAGCAGCTTGGGAACCAGGTTAGGGGGTTCACCCCTCCACTTT	CASSLGTRLGGSPLHF
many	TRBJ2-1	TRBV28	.	TGTGCCAGCAGTTTATCCGGACTGGGTAGAAATGAGCAGTTCTTC	CASSLSGLGRNEQFF
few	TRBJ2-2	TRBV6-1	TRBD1	TGTGCCAGCAAGGGACAGGGGGCGGCCGGGGAGCTGTTTTTT	CASKGQGAAGELFF
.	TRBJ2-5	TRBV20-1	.	TGCAGTGCTAGAACCGATTGGGAGACCCAGTACTTC	CSARTDWETQYF
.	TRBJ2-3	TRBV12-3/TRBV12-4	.	TGTGCCTGCAGACGGCTATGGCCGGGGGCGCCAAAGTCGACAGATACGCAGTATTTT	CACRRLWPGAPKSTDTQYF
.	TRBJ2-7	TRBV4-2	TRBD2	TGTGCCAGCAGCCTCACCCCGGGGGGAGCCTACGAGCAGTACTTC	CASSLTPGGAYEQYF
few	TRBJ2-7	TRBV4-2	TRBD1	TGTGCCAGCAGCCATTCACAGGGGGCGGCCTACGAGCAGTACTTC	CASSHSQGAAYEQYF
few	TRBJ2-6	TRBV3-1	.	TGTGCCAGCAGCCAAGGGGGCTCTGGGGCCAACGTCCTGACTTTC	CASSQGGSGANVLTF
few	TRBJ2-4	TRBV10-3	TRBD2	TGTGCCATCAGTCAATCGACTAGCGGGACTAAAAACATTCAGTACTTC	CAISQSTSGTKNIQYF
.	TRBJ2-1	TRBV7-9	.	TGTGCCAGCAGCTTACACTTCTCCCTATACAATGAGCAGTTCTTC	CASSLHFSLYNEQFF
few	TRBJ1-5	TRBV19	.	TGTGCCAGTAGCCCTCGCAGCCCCGGCAATCAGCCCCAGCATTTT	CASSPRSPGNQPQHF
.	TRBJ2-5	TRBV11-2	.	TGTGCCAGCAGCCCACTTCAGAACCTTTGGACCCAGTACTTC	CASSPLQNLWTQYF
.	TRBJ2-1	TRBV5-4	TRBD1	TGTGCCAGCAGCTACGCGGGACAGGGGAGCTACAATGAGCAGTTCTTC	CASSYAGQGSYNEQFF
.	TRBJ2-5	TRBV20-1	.	TGCAGTGCTAGAGGGGCGGGTATCGGGCAAGAGACCCAGTACTTC	CSARGAGIGQETQYF
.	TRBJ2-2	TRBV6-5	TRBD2	TGTGCCAGCAGTTACTACCCTAGCGGGGCACCAGCCGGGGAGCTGTTTTTT	CASSYYPSGAPAGELFF
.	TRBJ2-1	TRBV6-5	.	TGTGCCAGCAGTTACAAGCGACAATGGGATGAGCAGTTCTTC	CASSYKRQWDEQFF
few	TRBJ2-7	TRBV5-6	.	TGTGCCAGCAGCAAGGGACCCCCGCAGTACGAGCAGTACTTC	CASSKGPPQYEQYF
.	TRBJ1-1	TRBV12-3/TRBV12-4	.	TGTGCCAGCAGTTCCACGAAGAACACTCGAGCTTTCTTT	CASSSTKNTRAFF
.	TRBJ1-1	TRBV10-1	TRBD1	TGCGCCACGGGACAGCTTGAAGCTTTCTTT	CATGQLEAFF
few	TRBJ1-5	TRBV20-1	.	TGCAGTGCTAGAGATCTGGGTGAGGATCAGCCCCAGCATTTT	CSARDLGEDQPQHF
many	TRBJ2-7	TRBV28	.	TGTGCCAGCAGTTTAACTTTCGAGCAGTACTTC	CASSLTFEQYF
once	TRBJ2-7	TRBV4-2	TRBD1	TGTGCCAGCGGTAACAGGGGGTACTACGAGCAGTACTTC	CASGNRGYYEQYF
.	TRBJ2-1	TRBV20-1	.	TGCAGTGCCTTGGCCCGCAGGGGCTCCTACAATGAGCAGTTCTTC	CSALARRGSYNEQFF
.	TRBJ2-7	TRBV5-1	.	TGCGCCAGCAGCTTGGATGGAGGGTGGAGAGAGGAGTACTTC	CASSLDGGWREEYF
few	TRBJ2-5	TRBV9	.	TGTGCCAGCAGCGTAGCTCCAGCGCTGGAGACCCAGTACTTC	CASSVAPALETQYF
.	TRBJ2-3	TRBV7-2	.	TGTGCCAGCAGCTTAGACTTAGATACGCAGTATTTT	CASSLDLDTQYF
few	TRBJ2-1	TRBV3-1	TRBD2	TGTGCCAGCAGCCCGCAAGATAGGGCAGCGGGAGTTCGGAACAATGAGCAGTTCTTC	CASSPQDRAAGVRNNEQFF
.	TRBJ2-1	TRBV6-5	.	TGTGCCAGCAGTTCGCGGCAGTACAATGAGCAGTTCTTC	CASSSRQYNEQFF
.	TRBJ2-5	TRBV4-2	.	TGTGCCAGCAGCCAATCTGACAGGCAACAAGAGACCCAGTACTTC	CASSQSDRQQETQYF
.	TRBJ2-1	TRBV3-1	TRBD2	TGTGCCAGCAGTCGGACTAGCGGGAGGAACAATGAGCAGTTCTTC	CASSRTSGRNNEQFF
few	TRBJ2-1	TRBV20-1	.	TGCAGTGCTAGATCGGTCAGGCAGCACAATGAGCAGTTCTTC	CSARSVRQHNEQFF
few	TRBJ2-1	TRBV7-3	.	TGTGCCAGCAGCCCCGGGCTAGCGCGAAACAATGAGCAGTTCTTC	CASSPGLARNNEQFF
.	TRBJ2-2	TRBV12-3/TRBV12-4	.	TGTGCCAGCACCGCTCTGACAGGTGGTAACACCGGGGAGCTGTTTTTT	CASTALTGGNTGELFF
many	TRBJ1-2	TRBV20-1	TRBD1	TGCAGTGCTACAGGGGGCAACTATGGCTACACCTTC	CSATGGNYGYTF
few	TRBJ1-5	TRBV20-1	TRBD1	TGCAGTGCTAGGAGGGGACAGACCAATCAGCCCCAGCATTTT	CSARRGQTNQPQHF
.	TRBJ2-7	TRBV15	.	TGTGCCACCAGCACCGGACACGTCTACGAGCAGTACTTC	CATSTGHVYEQYF
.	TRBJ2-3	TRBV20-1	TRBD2	TGCAGTGCTAGCCCCAGCGGGGCTAGCACAGATACGCAGTATTTT	CSASPSGASTDTQYF
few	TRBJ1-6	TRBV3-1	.	TGTGCCAGCAGCTACCGGGTTGGGATCGGTTCACCCCTCCACTTT	CASSYRVGIGSPLHF
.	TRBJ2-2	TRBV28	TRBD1	TGTGCCAGCAGTTCTGGACAGGGGGACACCGGGGAGCTGTTTTTT	CASSSGQGDTGELFF
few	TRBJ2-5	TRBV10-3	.	TGTGCCATCAGTCCCGGCAGGGGTCGAGAGACCCAGTACTTC	CAISPGRGRETQYF
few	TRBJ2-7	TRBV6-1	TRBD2	TGTGCCAGCAGTCCTGGACTAGCGAGCTCCTACGAGCAGTACTTC	CASSPGLASSYEQYF
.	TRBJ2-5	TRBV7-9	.	TGTGCCAGCAGCTTAGGGTGGGTCAGGGAAGAGACCCAGTACTTC	CASSLGWVREETQYF
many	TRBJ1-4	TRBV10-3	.	TGTGCCATCAGTGAGTCTACGCCGGGAGAGGGTGAAAAACTGTTTTTT	CAISESTPGEGEKLFF
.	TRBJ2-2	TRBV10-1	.	TGCGCCAGCAGTGAGTCGGGTAAACCCGGGGAGCTGTTTTTT	CASSESGKPGELFF
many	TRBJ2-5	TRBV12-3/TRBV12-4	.	TGTGCCAGCAGTCCCAGGACTCGCCAAGAGACCCAGTACTTC	CASSPRTRQETQYF
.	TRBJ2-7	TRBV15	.	TGTGCCACCAGCAGCGAGGGGCGACTCCTCGAGCAGTACTTC	CATSSEGRLLEQYF
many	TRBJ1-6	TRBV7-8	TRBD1	TGTGCCAGCAGCCTACCAGGGGGCCGGAATTCACCCCTCCACTTT	CASSLPGGRNSPLHF
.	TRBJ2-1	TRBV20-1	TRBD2	TGCAGTGCTAGAGGAATAGCGGGGAATGAGCAGTTCTTC	CSARGIAGNEQFF
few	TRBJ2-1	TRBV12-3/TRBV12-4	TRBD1	TGTGCCAGCAGTCGGACAGGGGGCGTTTATGAGCAGTTCTTC	CASSRTGGVYEQFF
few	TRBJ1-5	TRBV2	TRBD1	TGTGCCAGCTCGGGACAGTATAATCAGCCCCAGCATTTT	CASSGQYNQPQHF
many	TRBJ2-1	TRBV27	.	TGTGCCAGCAGCAGGGGCAGGGGCTCCTACAATGAGCAGTTCTTC	CASSRGRGSYNEQFF
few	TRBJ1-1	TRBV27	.	TGTGCCAGCAGCAAGACAGTAGTGATGAACACTGAAGCTTTCTTT	CASSKTVVMNTEAFF